This T cell receptor beta chain came from a study of blood T cell repertoires in COVID-19. Clinical histories supplied by participants themselves formed the basis of cohort assignment. A PCR-confirmed or clinician-diagnosed COVID-19 case had contacted exposed participants within 2 weeks of entry. In the original workflow: Amplification of reference gene primers was used by the study to estimate nucleated cell counts. This table comes from immunoSEQ multiplex PCR, and its TCRdb copy is limited to in-frame clones, with some not included. V and J calls and clone size are as listed in that table; D and trimming were resolved from the DNA. The table includes around 150,000 clones, roughly 88% detected once. The receptor comes from a man in his 70s who had been exposed to COVID-19. The sample consisted of PBMCs or T cells enriched from blood (not recorded which).

CDR3 amino acids: CASSAPSGTSGRFGDTQYF. DNA of the CDR3: TGTGCCAGCAGCGCGCCCTCCGGGACTAGCGGGAGGTTTGGAGATACGCAGTATTTT. This chain uses TRBV9 with TRBJ2-3; 15 bases are shared with TRBD2. V was pared by 3 bases and J by 5 bases, with 13 bases of the junction left unmatched. CDR3 length equals 19 residues. Germline lookup yields CDR1 SGDLS and CDR2 YYNGEE.